One and the same sample provided the 27 T cell receptor beta chains below, sequenced in a study of blood T cell repertoires in COVID-19. Sequencing used immunoSEQ multiplex PCR; TCRdb keeps in-frame clones, though not all of them. The profile covers roughly 59,000 clones, with approximately 79% appearing a single time and about 8.9% taken by the ten largest. Sequenced: peripheral blood. The receptor set was obtained from a human donor in a cohort sampled during active COVID-19.

A few counts support this clone. This chain connects TRBV19 to TRBJ2-5; 7 nucleotides match TRBD1. Germline V gene data show CDR1 as LNHDA and CDR2 as SQIVND (reference sequence). The V gene end was trimmed by 6 bases and the J gene end by 5 bases; junction bases not matched to a gene: 12. CDR3 length equals 15 residues. The CDR3 loop is CASRDAGTAIETQYF. CDR3 DNA sequence: TGTGCCAGTAGGGATGCCGGGACAGCTATCGAGACCCAGTACTTC.

A single count supports this clone. This chain links TRBV18 with TRBJ1-1; D unresolved. Looked up from germline, CDR1 is KGHSH and CDR2 is LQKENI. The CDR3 length is 12 residues. V dropped 2 bases and J dropped 2 bases, with 3 bases sitting between them. Written as DNA, the CDR3 is TGTGCCAGCTCACCAAGCAACACTGAAGCTTTCTTT. Residues: CASSPSNTEAFF.

This clone showed up just a few times. The gene calls are TRBV27 and TRBJ1-1; D is unclear. The germline V gene has CDR1 MNHEY and CDR2 SMNVEV (reference sequence). V was cut by 1 base and J by 3 bases, with 12 bases left in between. The CDR3 totals 15 residues. CDR3 amino acids: CASSLFPGLYTEAFF. The CDR3 DNA follows: TGTGCCAGCAGTTTATTTCCGGGGTTGTACACTGAAGCTTTCTTT.

This chain joins TRBV5-1 and TRBJ2-7, with 12 positions matching TRBD2. The CDR3 runs 15 residues. V dropped 2 bases and J dropped 7; count of bases not matched to a gene: 7. Per germline, CDR1 SGHRS and CDR2 YFSETQ. The CDR3 is CASSFASGRAQEQYF. The CDR3 DNA follows: TGCGCCAGCAGCTTCGCTAGCGGGAGGGCGCAGGAGCAGTACTTC.

CDR3 coding DNA: TGTGCCAGCAGCACCGGACTAGCGGGGGAGTCGGGGGCCAAAAACATTCAGTACTTC. It yields the protein CASSTGLAGESGAKNIQYF. J is TRBJ2-4 and V is TRBV7-8; 13 bases fit TRBD2. CDR1 and CDR2 (germline): SGHVS, FQNEAQ. CDR3 length: 19 amino acids. Trimming at V came to 5 bases and at J to 1 base, leaving 11 bases not matched to a gene.

This clone has only a few counts. The chain links TRBV28 to TRBJ2-7; 8 bases are a match to TRBD1. Germline lookup yields CDR1 MDHEN and CDR2 SYDVKM. Trimming cost V 8 bases and J 2 bases; bases outside gene matches: 8. The CDR3 has 14 amino acids. The CDR3 DNA is TGTGCCAGCCGTGGACAGGGCCTAACCTACGAGCAGTACTTC. Its translation: CASRGQGLTYEQYF.

This chain joins TRBV19 and TRBJ1-3, with TRBD1 as a possible D gene (5 bases). CDR3 size: 14 residues. V lost 9 bases to trimming and J lost 0 bases, with 12 bases between them. Germline CDR1 and CDR2: LNHDA and SQIVND (reference sequence). The CDR3 loop reads CASTRGGSGNTIYF. CDR3 DNA: TGTGCCAGCACAAGGGGCGGCTCTGGAAACACCATATATTTT.

A single count supports this clone. The V gene is TRBV9, the J gene TRBJ2-2; TRBD1 matches at 8 bases. From germline, CDR1 is SGDLS and CDR2 YYNGEE. Trimming removed 5 bases from V and 6 bases from J; junction bases left unmatched: 6. The CDR3 runs to 14 residues. CDR3 nucleotides: TGTGCCAGCAGAGCGGACAGGGACGCCGGGGAGCTGTTTTTT. It encodes CASRADRDAGELFF.

This clone has just a few counts. The V call is TRBV27, the J call TRBJ1-6, with D perhaps matching TRBD1 (5 bases). This CDR3 comprises 14 residues. The germline V gene encodes CDR1 MNHEY and CDR2 SMNVEV (reference sequence). Between the trimmed V and J ends, which lost 7 bases and 3 bases, there was a span of 10 bases. The CDR3 DNA follows: TGTGCCAGCACGGGGGGAGGCTATAATTCACCCCTCCACTTT. Its translation is CASTGGGYNSPLHF.

The V gene is TRBV2, the J gene TRBJ2-3, with a tentative D call TRBD2 (5 bases). The ends were cut back, 8 bases at V and 5 bases at J, with 17 bases in the middle. CDR3 size: 14 residues. Germline assignment: CDR1 SNHLY and CDR2 FYNNEI. The DNA of the CDR3 is TGTGCCAGCCGCGTCAGCGGTCTAGGAGATACGCAGTATTTT. It codes for CASRVSGLGDTQYF.

The chain is built from TRBV11-3 and TRBJ2-2, with D tentatively TRBD1 (6 bases). The CDR3 is 15 residues long. Germline CDR1 reads SGHNT; CDR2 reads YENEEA. V lost 5 bases, J lost 0 bases, and 10 bases lay in between. The CDR3 here is CASSPRQANTGELFF. The CDR3 nucleotides read TGTGCCAGCAGCCCCAGACAGGCGAACACCGGGGAGCTGTTTTTT.

The chain employs TRBV7-2 and TRBJ2-7; D gene uncertain. CDR1 and CDR2 from the germline V gene are SGHTA and FQGNSA. This CDR3 spans 14 amino acids. Trimming left V 0 bases short and J 7 bases short, with 13 bases between. The CDR3 region has the DNA TGTGCCAGCAGCTTAGCGTATGGAACCGGGGAGCAGTACTTC. Translated: CASSLAYGTGEQYF.

This clone was picked up one time. V and J are TRBV5-4 and TRBJ1-3, with 7 bases lining up with TRBD1. The CDR3 is 15 amino acids. J lost 2 bases, V lost 2 bases, and 4 bases had no gene match. Germline lookup yields CDR1 SGHNT and CDR2 YYREEE (reference sequence). This chain's CDR3 is CASSLGQVTGNTIYF. The CDR3 nucleotides read TGTGCCAGCAGCTTAGGACAGGTTACTGGAAACACCATATATTTT.

This clone was recorded a few times. The J gene is TRBJ1-5, the V gene TRBV6-5; TRBD1 matches 10 bases. V dropped 5 bases and J dropped 3; count of bases not matched to a gene: 4. CDR1 is MNHEY and CDR2 is SVGAGI in the germline V gene. This CDR3 region has 15 residues. The CDR3, as DNA: TGTGCCAGCAGTCGGACAGGGGGTACCAATCAGCCCCAGCATTTT. Residues: CASSRTGGTNQPQHF.

The chain joins TRBV19 to TRBJ1-4; 8 bases map to TRBD1. The CDR3 contains 14 residues. Per the germline V gene, CDR1 is LNHDA and CDR2 is SQIVND (reference sequence). Trimming cost V 6 bases and J 8 bases; bases outside gene matches: 8. The CDR3 DNA sequence: TGTGCCAGTAGAGACAGGGGATGGGACGAAAAACTGTTTTTT. This translates into CASRDRGWDEKLFF.

The chain is built from TRBV6-4 and TRBJ2-3; 15 nucleotides match TRBD2. The CDR3 has 16 residues. J gave up 4 bases and V 6 bases, and 5 bases lay outside the gene matches. Looked up from germline, CDR1 is MRHNA and CDR2 is SNTAGT. CDR3 sequence: CASSGLAGGPPDTQYF. The CDR3 DNA reads TGTGCCAGCAGCGGACTAGCGGGAGGGCCCCCAGATACGCAGTATTTT.

This chain joins TRBV7-2 and TRBJ2-5, with a tentative D call TRBD2 (6 bases). V was pared by 1 base and J by 5 bases, with 11 bases between. The germline V gene has CDR1 SGHTA and CDR2 FQGNSA. This CDR3 has 14 amino acids. The CDR3 bases are TGTGCCAGCAGCTTAGGGGGGAGGAGGGAGACCCAGTACTTC. It codes for CASSLGGRRETQYF.

V is TRBV24-1 and J is TRBJ1-2; the D is unclear. The V end was cut by 5 bases, the J end by 3 bases, with 15 bases between. Germline loops: CDR1 KGHDR, CDR2 SFDVKD. CDR3 length: 15 amino acids. The CDR3 region is CATSASGESDYGYTF. The CDR3 DNA sequence: TGTGCCACCAGTGCCAGCGGTGAGTCTGACTATGGCTACACCTTC.

The CDR3 is CASRQPGQGPEKLFF. CDR3 in DNA: TGTGCCAGTAGGCAACCGGGACAGGGGCCCGAAAAACTGTTTTTT. The rearrangement uses TRBV19 and TRBJ1-4, with 10 nucleotides matching TRBD1. CDR3 size: 15 residues. J was trimmed by 8 bases and V by 6 bases; bases with no gene match: 9. Germline CDR1 reads LNHDA; CDR2 reads SQIVND (reference sequence).

The rearrangement joins TRBV6-6 to TRBJ2-1; 11 nucleotides match TRBD2. This CDR3 is 15 amino acids long. V lost 5 bases, J lost 0 bases, and 0 bases stayed unmatched. CDR1 and CDR2 (germline): MNHNY, SVGAGI (reference sequence). This CDR3 reads CASSTSGSSYNEQFF. The CDR3 DNA reads as TGTGCCAGCAGTACTAGCGGGAGCTCCTACAATGAGCAGTTCTTC.

This chain uses TRBV6-2 or TRBV6-3 with TRBJ2-7; the D gene is possibly TRBD2 (5 bases). The CDR3 is made up of 11 amino acids. V was pared by 2 bases and J by 9 bases, with 8 bases between. The V gene's germline CDR1 is MNHEY and CDR2 SVGEGT. The CDR3 DNA is TGTGCCAGCAGTTACATGGCGGGGCAGTACTTC. This translates into CASSYMAGQYF.

J is TRBJ2-3 and V is TRBV5-1; TRBD1 aligns across 11 bases. Germline values: CDR1 SGHRS, CDR2 YFSETQ. The CDR3 extends over 15 amino acids. Trimming took 0 bases from V and 4 from J; bases not matched to a gene: 1. CDR3 nucleotide sequence: TGCGCCAGCAGCTTGGTGGGACAGGGGGCAGATACGCAGTATTTT. It specifies CASSLVGQGADTQYF.

The V and J genes are TRBV28 and TRBJ2-5; TRBD1 matches at 11 bases. V was pared by 6 bases and J by 4 bases, with 7 bases of the junction left unmatched. CDR1 and CDR2 from the germline V gene are MDHEN and SYDVKM. This CDR3 has 15 amino acids. CDR3 residues: CASRHGQGAGETQYF. The CDR3 DNA is TGTGCCAGCAGGCACGGACAGGGGGCAGGAGAGACCCAGTACTTC. The whole variable domain, filled in from reference TRBV28 and TRBJ2-5, reads DVKVTQSSRYLVKRTGEKVFLECVQDMDHENMFWYRQDPGLGLRLIYFSYDVKMKEKGDIPEGYSVSREKKERFSLILESASTNQTSMYLCASRHGQGAGETQYFGPGTRLLVL.

There are a few counts of this clone. The chain recombines TRBV6-4 with TRBJ2-5; a weak D match, TRBD1 (6 bases). CDR3 length equals 15 residues. Looked up from germline, CDR1 is MRHNA and CDR2 is SNTAGT. Trimming removed 3 bases from V and 2 bases from J, with 13 bases in between. The CDR3 DNA follows: TGTGCCAGCAGTGAGGGTCAGGGACAACAAGAGACCCAGTACTTC. Its translation: CASSEGQGQQETQYF.

This clone was detected only a few times. The rearrangement joins TRBV7-2 to TRBJ2-2; maybe TRBD2 (6 bases). Germline lookup yields CDR1 SGHTA and CDR2 FQGNSA. Trimming removed 2 bases at V and 0 bases at J, with 13 bases between. This CDR3 is built from 17 residues. CDR3 nucleotides: TGTGCCAGCAGCTTAACCATAGCGGAGGCGAACACCGGGGAGCTGTTTTTT. Its protein is CASSLTIAEANTGELFF.

The CDR3 region has the DNA TGTGCCAGCAGTTACTCCGGGACTAGCGAGGTGGGAGATACGCAGTATTTT. Translated: CASSYSGTSEVGDTQYF. The chain carries TRBV6-2 or TRBV6-3 and TRBJ2-3, with 10 bases identical to TRBD2. CDR3 size: 17 residues. Trimming took 0 bases from V and 5 from J; bases not matched to a gene: 8. Germline CDR1 and CDR2: MNHEY and SVGEGT.

The chain couples TRBV4-2 to TRBJ2-5; TRBD2 matches 12 bases. The trim removed 1 base at V and 4 bases at J, leaving 7 bases unmatched. This CDR3 spans 17 amino acids. Germline V CDR1 and CDR2: LGHNA, YNFKEQ. The CDR3 region is CASSQVAEGLAGETQYF. CDR3 in DNA: TGTGCCAGCAGCCAAGTGGCGGAGGGACTAGCGGGAGAGACCCAGTACTTC.